The T cell receptor beta chain described here comes from a study of shared clonotypes between healthy human individuals. This CDR3 is 13 amino acids long. V trimming: 5 bases; J trimming: 7 bases; junction bases outside the gene matches: 7. The V gene's germline CDR1 is GTSNPN and CDR2 SVGIG (reference sequence). The repertoire was sequenced with immunoSEQ multiplex PCR; TCRdb's copy has only in-frame clones and lacks some. The sample includes some 1 million clones, about 74% of them seen just once. Regarding the study as a whole: The researchers took only blood, and tissue repertoires probably look different.

Details on this clone: Its target is not known.

This receptor was identified in a man younger than 30 in good health. The specimen sequenced was memory CD4+ T cells sorted from blood. The sample's subset: CD45RA-negative fraction. V is TRBV30 and J is TRBJ2-7; 11 bases agree with TRBD1. CDR3 DNA sequence: TGTGCCTGGGGGACAGGGGGAAAAGGGGAGCAGTACTTC. Its protein product is CAWGTGGKGEQYF.